The 2 T cell receptor beta chains below all came from one sample that was sequenced in a study of blood T cells in healthy people across ages. Alongside a J-beta primer mix, a sample-barcoded 5' primer served in a second PCR lasting about 6 to 11 cycles. TCRdb ran MiXCR on the 5' RACE reads and lists one entry per CDR3 protein. This table has more than 900,000 distinct CDR3 sequences, almost 25% appearing once. This sample was shared with a second study, whose subject was T cells of mothers and their children.

The sample taken for sequencing was blood. These TCRs come from a girl aged 2 to 9 in good health.

This chain joins TRBV7-2 and TRBJ2-5; no definite D call. The J call is in doubt because the DNA end fits TRBJ2-1 better. This CDR3 has 14 residues. Germline assignment: CDR1 SGHTA and CDR2 FQGNSA. CDR3 in amino acids: CASSLANWKDEQFF. CDR3 coding DNA: TGTGCCAGCAGCTTAGCGAACTGGAAGGATGAGCAGTTCTTC.

This clonotype was found many times. This rearrangement joins TRBV7-8 to TRBJ2-2, with D uncertain. Germline CDR1 is SGHVS and CDR2 is FQNEAQ. This CDR3 comprises 16 residues. V lost 2 bases and J lost 3, with 13 bases in between. The CDR3 DNA follows: TGTGCCAGCAGCTTATTTGGGCTAGAGGACACCGGGGAGCTGTTTTTT. Amino acid sequence: CASSLFGLEDTGELFF.